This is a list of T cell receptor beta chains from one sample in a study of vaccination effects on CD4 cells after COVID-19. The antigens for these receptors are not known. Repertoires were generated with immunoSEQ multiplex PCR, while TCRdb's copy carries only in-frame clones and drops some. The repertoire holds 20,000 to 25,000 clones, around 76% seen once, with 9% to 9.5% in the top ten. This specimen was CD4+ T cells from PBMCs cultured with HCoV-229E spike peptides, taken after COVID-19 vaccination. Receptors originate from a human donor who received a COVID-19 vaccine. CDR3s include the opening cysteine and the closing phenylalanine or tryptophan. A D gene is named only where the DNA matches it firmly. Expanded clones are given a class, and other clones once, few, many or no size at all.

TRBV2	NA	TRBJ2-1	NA	TGTGCCAGCTTGGGTAGCGGCGACAATGAGCAGTTCTTC	CASLGSGDNEQFF
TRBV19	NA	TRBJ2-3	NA	TGTGCCAGTAGGACCTCAGGGAAAGGCCACACAGATACGCAGTATTTT	CASRTSGKGHTDTQYF
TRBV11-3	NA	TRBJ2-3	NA	TGTGCCAGCAGCCCCACCTCGACCGGGCTGAGGGATACGCAGTATTTT	CASSPTSTGLRDTQYF
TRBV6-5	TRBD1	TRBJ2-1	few	TGTGCCAGCAGTCCTCGGGACAGGGATACGGATGAGCAGTTCTTC	CASSPRDRDTDEQFF
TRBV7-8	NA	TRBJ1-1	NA	TGTGCCAGCAGCGGAGCAAGGGTCCCCCCTGAAGCTTTCTTT	CASSGARVPPEAFF
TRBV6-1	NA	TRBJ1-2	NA	TGTGCCAGCAGTGAAGCTAACGGATTTAACTATGGCTACACCTTC	CASSEANGFNYGYTF
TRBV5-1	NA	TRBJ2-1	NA	TGCGCCAGCAGCGAGGGGGAGGTCCACAATGAGCAGTTCTTC	CASSEGEVHNEQFF
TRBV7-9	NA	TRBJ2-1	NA	TGTGCCAGCAGCCCGGGCCAGGGCGGGGTCAATGAGCAGTTCTTC	CASSPGQGGVNEQFF
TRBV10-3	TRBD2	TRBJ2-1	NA	TGTGCCATCAGGGATAGCGGGGGGGGCTACAATGAGCAGTTCTTC	CAIRDSGGGYNEQFF
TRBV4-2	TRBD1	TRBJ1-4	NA	TGTGCCAGCAGCCAAACACAGGGGGTTACGACTAATGAAAAACTGTTTTTT	CASSQTQGVTTNEKLFF
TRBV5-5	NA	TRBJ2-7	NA	TGTGCCAGCAGCCTTAGCGGTACATCATTTTACGAGCAGTACTTC	CASSLSGTSFYEQYF
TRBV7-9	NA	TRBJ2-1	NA	TGTGCCAGCAGCTTTGGAGCGAGGGTCTACAATGAGCAGTTCTTC	CASSFGARVYNEQFF
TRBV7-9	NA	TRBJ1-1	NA	TGTGCCAGCAGCTTAGGTTCGGGTTCCGTGGCGAACACTGAAGCTTTCTTT	CASSLGSGSVANTEAFF
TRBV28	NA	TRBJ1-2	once	TGTGCCAGCGAACCCTACAGGCGAAGCGGGTATGGCTACACCTTC	CASEPYRRSGYGYTF
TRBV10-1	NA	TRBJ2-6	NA	TGCGCCAGCAGTCCTTCTGGGGCTGGGGCCAACGTCCTGACTTTC	CASSPSGAGANVLTF
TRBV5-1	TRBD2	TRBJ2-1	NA	TGCGCCAGCAGCTTAGGAGCGGGAGCCTACAATGAGCAGTTCTTC	CASSLGAGAYNEQFF
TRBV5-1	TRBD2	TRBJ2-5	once	TGCGCCAGCAGCTCAGGACTAGCGGAAGGCGAGACCCAGTACTTC	CASSSGLAEGETQYF
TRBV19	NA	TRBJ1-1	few	TGTGCCAGTAGTTCAGTCATGAACACTGAAGCTTTCTTT	CASSSVMNTEAFF
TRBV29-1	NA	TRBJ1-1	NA	TGCAGCGTTGTACCCCTGATGAACACTGAAGCTTTCTTT	CSVVPLMNTEAFF
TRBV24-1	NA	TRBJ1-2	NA	TGTGCCACCAGTGATTGGGGGAGAACCTATGGCTACACCTTC	CATSDWGRTYGYTF
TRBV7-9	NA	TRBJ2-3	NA	TGTGCCAGCAGCTTAATAGGAGATACGCAGTATTTT	CASSLIGDTQYF
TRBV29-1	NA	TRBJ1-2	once	TGCAGCGTTAAGGAGGATGGCTACACCTTC	CSVKEDGYTF
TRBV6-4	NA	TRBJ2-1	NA	TGTGCCAGCAGTCTTAGCGAGAGCTCCTACAATGAGCAGTTCTTC	CASSLSESSYNEQFF
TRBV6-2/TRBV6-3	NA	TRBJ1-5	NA	TGTGCCAGCAGCTTACGGGGTCGAATTTACGGACTACAGCCCCAGCATTTT	CASSLRGRIYGLQPQHF
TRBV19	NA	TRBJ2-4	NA	TGTGCCAGTAGTATAGGCGAGGGAAACATTCAGTACTTC	CASSIGEGNIQYF
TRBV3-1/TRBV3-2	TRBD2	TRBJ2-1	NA	TGTGCCAGCAGCCAATCCGGGGGGAGCTCCTACAATGAGCAGTTCTTC	CASSQSGGSSYNEQFF
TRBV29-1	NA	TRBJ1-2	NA	TGCAGCGGCGAGACAGTGTACAACTATGGCTACACCTTC	CSGETVYNYGYTF
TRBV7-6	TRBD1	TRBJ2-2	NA	TGTGCCAGCAGCCTAGGACAGGGGGGGTCCGGGGAGCTGTTTTTT	CASSLGQGGSGELFF
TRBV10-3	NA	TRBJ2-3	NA	TGTGCCATCAGCAGGGGATGGACAGATACGCAGTATTTT	CAISRGWTDTQYF
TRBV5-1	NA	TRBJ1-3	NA	TGCGCCAGCAGCTTGGAAGTCGGTTCTGGAAACACCATATATTTT	CASSLEVGSGNTIYF
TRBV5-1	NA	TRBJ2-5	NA	TGCGCCAGCAGCTTGGGGGCTAGCCGGCGGCGGGAGACCCAGTACTTC	CASSLGASRRRETQYF
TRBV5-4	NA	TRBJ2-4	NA	TGTGCCAGCAGCACCGACTTCCGCGGAAACATTCAGTACTTC	CASSTDFRGNIQYF
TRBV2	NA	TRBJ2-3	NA	TGTGCCAGCAGTAGGACAGAAGTAACCACAGATACGCAGTATTTT	CASSRTEVTTDTQYF
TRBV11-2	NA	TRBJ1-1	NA	TGTGCCAGCAGCTCCTTTACTGAAGCTTTCTTT	CASSSFTEAFF
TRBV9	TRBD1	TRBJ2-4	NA	TGTGCCAGCAGCGTAGAGGGACAGGCGCAGATTCAGTACTTC	CASSVEGQAQIQYF
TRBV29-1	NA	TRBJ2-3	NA	TGCAGCGTCGACCTATTCGGACTGGACACAGATACGCAGTATTTT	CSVDLFGLDTDTQYF
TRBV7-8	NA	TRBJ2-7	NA	TGTGCCAGCAGCCCTATGATAGAGCAGTACTTC	CASSPMIEQYF
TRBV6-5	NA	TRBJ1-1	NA	TGTGCCAGCATCTTGGGGCTGAACACTGAAGCTTTCTTT	CASILGLNTEAFF
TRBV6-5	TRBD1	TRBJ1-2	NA	TGTGCCAGCGTCAGGGGGCAAGGTTTCTATGGCTACACCTTC	CASVRGQGFYGYTF
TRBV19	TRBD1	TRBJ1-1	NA	TGTGCCAGTAGTACGGGACAGGGTAGGGGGAGGGGCACTGAAGCTTTCTTT	CASSTGQGRGRGTEAFF
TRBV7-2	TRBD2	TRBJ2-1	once	TGTGCCAGCAGCCCCGGACAGAATCTAGCGGGAGTCTTC	CASSPGQNLAGVF
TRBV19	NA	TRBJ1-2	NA	TGTGCCAGTAGCCCTAAAACAGGGTACCACTATGGCTACACCTTC	CASSPKTGYHYGYTF
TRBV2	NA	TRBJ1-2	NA	TGTGCCAGCAGTGCCAACAGCTATGGCTACACCTTC	CASSANSYGYTF
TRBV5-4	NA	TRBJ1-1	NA	TGTGCCAGCAGCCCGGGGGGTGCTGAAGCTTTCTTT	CASSPGGAEAFF
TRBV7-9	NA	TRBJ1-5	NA	TGTGCCAGCAGCAAAAACCCACAGCCCCAGCATTTT	CASSKNPQPQHF
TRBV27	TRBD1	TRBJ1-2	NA	TGTGCCAGCAGTGACAATTGGGACCTGTCAGGGGGGGGCTACACCTTC	CASSDNWDLSGGGYTF
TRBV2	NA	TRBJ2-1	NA	TGTGCCAGCAACCCACTAGGGTTCAGTGAGCAGTTCTTC	CASNPLGFSEQFF
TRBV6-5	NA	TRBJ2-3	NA	TGTGCCAGCAGCCTACTAGTCTTAAACACAGATACGCAGTATTTT	CASSLLVLNTDTQYF
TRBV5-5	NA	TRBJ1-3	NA	TGTGCCAGCAGCTTGGTATCAGGAGTAGGTGGAAACACCATATATTTT	CASSLVSGVGGNTIYF
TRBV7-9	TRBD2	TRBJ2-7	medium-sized	TGTGCCAGCAGCCCCTGGGAGGGCGAGCAGTACTTC	CASSPWEGEQYF
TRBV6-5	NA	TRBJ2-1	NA	TGTGCCAGCAGTTACGAGGCGGGGTCCTACAATGAGCAGTTCTTC	CASSYEAGSYNEQFF
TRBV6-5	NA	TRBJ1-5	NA	TGTGCCAGCAGTTACCATGAGAATCAGCCCCAGCATTTT	CASSYHENQPQHF